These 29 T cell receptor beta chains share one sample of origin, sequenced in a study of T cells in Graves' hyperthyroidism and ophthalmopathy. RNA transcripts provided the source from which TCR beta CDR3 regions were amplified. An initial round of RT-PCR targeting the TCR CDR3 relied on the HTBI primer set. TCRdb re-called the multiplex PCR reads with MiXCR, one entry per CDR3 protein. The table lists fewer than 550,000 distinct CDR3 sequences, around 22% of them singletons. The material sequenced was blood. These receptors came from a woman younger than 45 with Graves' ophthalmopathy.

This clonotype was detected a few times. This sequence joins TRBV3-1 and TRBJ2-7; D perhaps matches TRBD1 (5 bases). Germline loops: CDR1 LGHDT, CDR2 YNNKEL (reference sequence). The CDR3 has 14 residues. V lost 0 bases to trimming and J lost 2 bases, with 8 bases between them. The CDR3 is CASSQDWTPYEQYF. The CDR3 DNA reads TGTGCCAGCAGCCAAGATTGGACACCCTACGAGCAGTACTTC.

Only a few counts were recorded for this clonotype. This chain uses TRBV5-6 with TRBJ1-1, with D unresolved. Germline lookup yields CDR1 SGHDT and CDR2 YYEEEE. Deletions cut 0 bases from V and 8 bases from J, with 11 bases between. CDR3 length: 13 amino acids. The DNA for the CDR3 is TGTGCCAGCAGCTTGGCCGAGCGGGGAGAAGCTTTCTTT. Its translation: CASSLAERGEAFF.

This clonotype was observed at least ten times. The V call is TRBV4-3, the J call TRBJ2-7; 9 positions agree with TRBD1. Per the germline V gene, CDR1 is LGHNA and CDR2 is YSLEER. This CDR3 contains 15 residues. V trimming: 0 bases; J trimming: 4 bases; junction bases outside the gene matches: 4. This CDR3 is CASSQDNRGPYEQYF. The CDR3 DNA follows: TGCGCCAGCAGCCAAGATAACAGGGGGCCTTACGAGCAGTACTTC.

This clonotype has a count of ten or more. CDR3 in amino acids: CASSWRDGAYEQYF. The CDR3 coding sequence is TGCGCCAGCAGCTGGAGGGACGGAGCCTACGAGCAGTACTTC. This sequence joins TRBV5-1 and TRBJ2-7, with D possibly TRBD2 on 6 matching bases. Trimming pared 3 bases from V and 2 bases from J, leaving 12 bases between. Germline values: CDR1 SGHRS, CDR2 YFSETQ. There are 14 residues in the CDR3. Variable domain in full (rest from reference TRBV5-1 and TRBJ2-7): KAGVTQTPRYLIKTRGQQVTLSCSPISGHRSVSWYQQTPGQGLQFLFEYFSETQRNKGNFPGRFSGRQFSNSRSEMNVSTLELGDSALYLCASSWRDGAYEQYFGPGTRLTVT.

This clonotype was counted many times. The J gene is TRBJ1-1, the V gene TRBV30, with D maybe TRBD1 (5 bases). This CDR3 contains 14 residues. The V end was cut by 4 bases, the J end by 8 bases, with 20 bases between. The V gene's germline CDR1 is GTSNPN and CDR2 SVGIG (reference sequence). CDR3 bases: TGTGCCTGGACCACAGGCGGCTTAAATTACGAAGCTTTCTTT. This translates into CAWTTGGLNYEAFF.

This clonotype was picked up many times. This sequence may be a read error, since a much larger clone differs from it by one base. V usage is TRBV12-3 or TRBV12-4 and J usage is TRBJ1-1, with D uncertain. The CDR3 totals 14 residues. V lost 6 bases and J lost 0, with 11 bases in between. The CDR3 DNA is TGTGCCAGCAGCCCGGAACAGATGAACACTGAAGCTTTCTTT. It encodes CASSPEQMNTEAFF.

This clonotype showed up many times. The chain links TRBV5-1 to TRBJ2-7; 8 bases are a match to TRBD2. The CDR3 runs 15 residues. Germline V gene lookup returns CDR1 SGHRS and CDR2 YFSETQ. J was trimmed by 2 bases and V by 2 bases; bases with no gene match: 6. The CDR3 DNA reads TGCGCCAGCAGCTTCGGGCGGGGGGACACCTACGAGCAGTACTTC. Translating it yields CASSFGRGDTYEQYF.

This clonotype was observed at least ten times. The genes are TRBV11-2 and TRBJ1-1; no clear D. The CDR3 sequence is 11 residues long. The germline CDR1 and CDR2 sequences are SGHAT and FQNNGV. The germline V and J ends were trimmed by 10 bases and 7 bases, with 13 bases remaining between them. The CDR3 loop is CATTVMREAFF. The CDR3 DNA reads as TGTGCCACAACCGTGATGCGTGAAGCTTTCTTT.

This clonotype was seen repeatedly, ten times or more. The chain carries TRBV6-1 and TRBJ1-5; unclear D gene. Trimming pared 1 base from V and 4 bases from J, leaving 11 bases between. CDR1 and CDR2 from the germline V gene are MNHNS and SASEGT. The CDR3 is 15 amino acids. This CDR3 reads CASSEGVPLNQPQHF. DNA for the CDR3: TGTGCCAGCAGTGAAGGGGTCCCCTTAAATCAGCCCCAGCATTTT.

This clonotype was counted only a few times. CDR3 loop: CASSDSSSGSTGANVLTF. For the CDR3, the DNA is TGTGCCAGCAGTGACTCGTCTAGCGGGAGTACTGGGGCCAACGTCCTGACTTTC. This chain connects TRBV6-4 to TRBJ2-6, with 10 bases lining up with TRBD2. Germline V CDR1 and CDR2: MRHNA, SNTAGT. This CDR3 is built from 18 residues. Trimming cost V 0 bases and J 2 bases; bases outside gene matches: 4.

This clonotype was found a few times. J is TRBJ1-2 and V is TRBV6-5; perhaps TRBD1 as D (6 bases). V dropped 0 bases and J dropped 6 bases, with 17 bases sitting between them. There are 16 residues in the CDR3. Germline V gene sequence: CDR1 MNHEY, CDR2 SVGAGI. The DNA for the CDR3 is TGTGCCAGCAGTTACTCTCTGGGTGAGCCAGGGGATGGCTACACCTTC. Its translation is CASSYSLGEPGDGYTF.

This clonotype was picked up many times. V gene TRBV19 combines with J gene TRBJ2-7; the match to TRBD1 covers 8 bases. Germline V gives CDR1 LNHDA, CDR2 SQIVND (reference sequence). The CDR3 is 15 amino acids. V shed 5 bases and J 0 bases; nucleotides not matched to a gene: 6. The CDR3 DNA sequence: TGTGCCAGTAGTTGGACAGGGCAGACCTCCTACGAGCAGTACTTC. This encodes CASSWTGQTSYEQYF.

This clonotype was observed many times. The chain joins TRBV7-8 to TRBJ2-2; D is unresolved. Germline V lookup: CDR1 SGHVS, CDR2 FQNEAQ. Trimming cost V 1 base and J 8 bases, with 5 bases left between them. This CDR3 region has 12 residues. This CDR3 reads CASSLGWGELFF. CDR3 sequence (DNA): TGTGCCAGCAGCTTAGGTTGGGGGGAGCTGTTTTTT. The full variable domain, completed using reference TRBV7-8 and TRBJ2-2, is GAGVSQSPRYKVAKRGQDVALRCDPISGHVSLFWYQQALGQGPEFLTYFQNEAQLDKSGLPSDRFFAERPEGSVSTLKIQRTQQEDSAVYLCASSLGWGELFFGEGSRLTVL.

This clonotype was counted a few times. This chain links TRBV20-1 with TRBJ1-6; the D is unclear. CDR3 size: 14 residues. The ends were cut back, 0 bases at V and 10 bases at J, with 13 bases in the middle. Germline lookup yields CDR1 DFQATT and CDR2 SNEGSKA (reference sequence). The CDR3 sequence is CSAREDRVGSPLHF. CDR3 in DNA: TGCAGTGCTAGAGAGGATAGGGTAGGATCACCCCTCCACTTT.

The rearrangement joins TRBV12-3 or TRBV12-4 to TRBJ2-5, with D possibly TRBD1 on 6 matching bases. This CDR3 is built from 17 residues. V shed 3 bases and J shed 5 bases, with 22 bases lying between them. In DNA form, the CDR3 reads TGTGCCAGCAGTTTTATCGGAGTCCCAGGGGTGGGGGAGACCCAGTACTTC. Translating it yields CASSFIGVPGVGETQYF.

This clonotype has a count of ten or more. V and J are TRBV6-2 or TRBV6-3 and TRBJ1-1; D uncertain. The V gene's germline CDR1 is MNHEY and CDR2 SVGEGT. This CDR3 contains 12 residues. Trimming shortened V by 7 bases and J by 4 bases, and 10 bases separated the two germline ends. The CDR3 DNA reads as TGTGCCAGCACAGAGGCAGGCACTGAAGCTTTCTTT. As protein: CASTEAGTEAFF.

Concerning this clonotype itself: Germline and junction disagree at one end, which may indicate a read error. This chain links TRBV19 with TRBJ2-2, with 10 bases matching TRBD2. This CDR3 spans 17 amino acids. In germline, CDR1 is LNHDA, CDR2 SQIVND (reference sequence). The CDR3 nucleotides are TGTGCCAGTATCCCCAATGATAGCGGGAGGAAAACCGGGGATCTGTTTTTT. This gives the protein CASIPNDSGRKTGDLFF. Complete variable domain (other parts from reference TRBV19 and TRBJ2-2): DGGITQSPKYLFRKEGQNVTLSCEQNLNHDAMYWYRQDPGQGLRLIYYSQIVNDFQKGDIAEGYSVSREKKESFPLTVTSAQKNPTAFYLCASIPNDSGRKTGDLFFGEGSRLTVL.

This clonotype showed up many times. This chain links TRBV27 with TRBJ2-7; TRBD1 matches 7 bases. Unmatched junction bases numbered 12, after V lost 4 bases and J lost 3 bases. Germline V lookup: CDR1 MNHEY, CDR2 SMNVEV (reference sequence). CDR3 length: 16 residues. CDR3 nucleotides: TGTGCCAGCAGTTCATTGCTTGACAGGGATCGCTACGAGCAGTACTTC. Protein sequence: CASSSLLDRDRYEQYF.

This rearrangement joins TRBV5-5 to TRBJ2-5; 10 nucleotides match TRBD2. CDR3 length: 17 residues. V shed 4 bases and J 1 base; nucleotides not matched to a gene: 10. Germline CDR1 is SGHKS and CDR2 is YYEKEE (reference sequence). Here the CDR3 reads CASSPYQIAGGQETQYF. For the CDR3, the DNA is TGTGCCAGCAGCCCGTACCAAATAGCGGGGGGCCAAGAGACCCAGTACTTC. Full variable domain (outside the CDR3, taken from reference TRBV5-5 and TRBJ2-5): DAGVTQSPTHLIKTRGQQVTLRCSPISGHKSVSWYQQVLGQGPQFIFQYYEKEERGRGNFPDRFSARQFPNYSSELNVNALLLGDSALYLCASSPYQIAGGQETQYFGPGTRLLVL.

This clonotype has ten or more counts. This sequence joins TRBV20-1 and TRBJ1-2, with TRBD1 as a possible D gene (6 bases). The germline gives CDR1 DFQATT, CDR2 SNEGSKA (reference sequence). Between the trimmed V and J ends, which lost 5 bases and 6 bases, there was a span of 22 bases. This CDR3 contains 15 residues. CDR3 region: CSALNPTGWGNGYTF. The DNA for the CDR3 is TGCAGTGCTTTGAATCCAACAGGGTGGGGAAATGGCTACACCTTC.

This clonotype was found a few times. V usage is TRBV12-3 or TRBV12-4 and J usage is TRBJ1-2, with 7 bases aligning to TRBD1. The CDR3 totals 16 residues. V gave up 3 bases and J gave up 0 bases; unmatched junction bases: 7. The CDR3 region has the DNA TGTGCCAGCAGTTTCGACAGGGTGTCCTCTAACTATGGCTACACCTTC. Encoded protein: CASSFDRVSSNYGYTF.

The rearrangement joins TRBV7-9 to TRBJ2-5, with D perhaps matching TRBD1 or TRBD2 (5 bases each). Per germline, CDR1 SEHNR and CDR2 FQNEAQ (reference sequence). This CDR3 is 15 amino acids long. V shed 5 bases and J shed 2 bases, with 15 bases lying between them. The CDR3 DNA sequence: TGTGCCAGCAGCCCGACCGGGACCCCGCAAGAGACCCAGTACTTC. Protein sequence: CASSPTGTPQETQYF. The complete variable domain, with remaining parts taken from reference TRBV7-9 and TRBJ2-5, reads DTGVSQNPRHKITKRGQNVTFRCDPISEHNRLYWYRQTLGQGPEFLTYFQNEAQLEKSRLLSDRFSAERPKGSFSTLEIQRTEQGDSAMYLCASSPTGTPQETQYFGPGTRLLVL.

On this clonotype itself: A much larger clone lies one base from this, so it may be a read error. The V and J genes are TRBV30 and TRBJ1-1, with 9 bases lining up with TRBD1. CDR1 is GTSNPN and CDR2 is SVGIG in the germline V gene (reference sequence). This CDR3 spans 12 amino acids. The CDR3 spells CAWSAQGARACF. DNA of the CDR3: TGTGCCTGGAGTGCACAGGGGGCCCGCGCTTGCTTT.

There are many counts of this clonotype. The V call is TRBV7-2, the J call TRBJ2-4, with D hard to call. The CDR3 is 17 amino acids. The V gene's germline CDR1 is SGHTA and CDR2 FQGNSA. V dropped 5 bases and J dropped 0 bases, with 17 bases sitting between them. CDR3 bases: TGTGCCAGCAGCCCTACCCACTGGACCGTAGCCAAAAACATTCAGTACTTC. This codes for CASSPTHWTVAKNIQYF.

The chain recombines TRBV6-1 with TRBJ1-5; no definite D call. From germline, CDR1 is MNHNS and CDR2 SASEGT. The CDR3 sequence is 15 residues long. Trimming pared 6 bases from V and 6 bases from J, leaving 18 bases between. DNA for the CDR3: TGTGCCAGCAGCGAATGGTTGGGAGTCCCTCAGCCCCAGCATTTT. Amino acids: CASSEWLGVPQPQHF.

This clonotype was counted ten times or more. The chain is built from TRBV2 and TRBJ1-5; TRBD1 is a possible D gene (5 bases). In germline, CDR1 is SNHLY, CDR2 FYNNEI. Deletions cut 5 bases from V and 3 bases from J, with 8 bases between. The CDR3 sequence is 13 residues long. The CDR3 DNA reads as TGTGCCAGCAGTCGACAGAACAATCAGCCCCAGCATTTT. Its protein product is CASSRQNNQPQHF.

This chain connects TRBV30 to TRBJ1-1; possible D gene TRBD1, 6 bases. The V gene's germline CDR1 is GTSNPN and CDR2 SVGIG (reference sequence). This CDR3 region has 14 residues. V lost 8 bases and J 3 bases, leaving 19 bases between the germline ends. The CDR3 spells CAAQKGGRHTEAFF. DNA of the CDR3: TGTGCCGCCCAAAAGGGGGGACGACACACTGAAGCTTTCTTT.

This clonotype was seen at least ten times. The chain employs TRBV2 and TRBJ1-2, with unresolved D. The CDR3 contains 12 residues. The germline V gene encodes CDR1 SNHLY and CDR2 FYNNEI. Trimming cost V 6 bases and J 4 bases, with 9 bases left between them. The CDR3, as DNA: TGTGCCAGCAGGGTGGACGGCTATGGCTACACCTTC. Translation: CASRVDGYGYTF.

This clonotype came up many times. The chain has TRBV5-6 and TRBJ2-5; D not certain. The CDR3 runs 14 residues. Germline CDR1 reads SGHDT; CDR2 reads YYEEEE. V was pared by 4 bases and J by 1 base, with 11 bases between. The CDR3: CASSPPWTQETQYF. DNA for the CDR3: TGTGCCAGCAGCCCTCCTTGGACCCAAGAGACCCAGTACTTC.